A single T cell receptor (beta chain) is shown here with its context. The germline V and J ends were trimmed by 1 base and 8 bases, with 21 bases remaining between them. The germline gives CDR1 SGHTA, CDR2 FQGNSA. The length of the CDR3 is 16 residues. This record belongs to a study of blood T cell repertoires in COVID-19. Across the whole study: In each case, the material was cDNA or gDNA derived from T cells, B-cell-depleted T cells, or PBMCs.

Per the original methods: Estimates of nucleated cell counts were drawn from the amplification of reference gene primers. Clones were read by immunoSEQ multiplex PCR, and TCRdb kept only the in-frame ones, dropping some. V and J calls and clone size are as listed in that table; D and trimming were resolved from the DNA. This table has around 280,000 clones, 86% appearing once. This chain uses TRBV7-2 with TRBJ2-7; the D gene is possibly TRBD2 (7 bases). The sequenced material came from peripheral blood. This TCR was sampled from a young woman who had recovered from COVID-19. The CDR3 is CASSLVWAGALGQQYF. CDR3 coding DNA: TGTGCCAGCAGCTTAGTTTGGGCGGGGGCTTTGGGCCAGCAGTACTTC.